This T cell receptor (beta chain) is drawn from a study of OX40 agonist ivuxolimab in advanced cancers. At the level of the study: Previous treatment with anti-PD-1, anti-PD-L1 or anti-CTLA-4 therapy was allowed; over 35% had received some.

The protocol was immunoSEQ multiplex PCR, while the TCRdb copy is restricted to in-frame clones and leaves out a portion. The sample includes around 60,000 clones, 87% seen only once; the top ten take under 3.5%. The CDR3 totals 18 residues. Trimming removed 6 bases from V and 4 bases from J; junction bases left unmatched: 14. Per the germline V gene, CDR1 is SGHVS and CDR2 is FQNEAQ. Notes on this clone: The antigen remains unidentified.

Findings and limits, study-wide: Within 6 weeks, CD4+ and CD8+ blood T cells expanded clonally at 0.1 to 3.0 mg/kg.

The chain couples TRBV7-8 to TRBJ2-1, with 11 bases lining up with TRBD2. The receptor was isolated from an adult with an advanced solid tumor such as melanoma, head and neck, liver or kidney cancer. The sample in question was CD4+ or CD8+ T cells sorted from blood, obtained in a trial of the OX40 agonist ivuxolimab. The CDR3 DNA follows: TGTGCCAGCAGTTCCCGCGGTACTAGCGGGAGTTTGTACAATGAGCAGTTCTTC. This gives the protein CASSSRGTSGSLYNEQFF.